This T cell receptor (beta chain) was identified during a study of cytomegalovirus exposure and HLA in healthy donors. Primers for the PCR totalled 60 Vbeta and 13 Jbeta. Assay used: immunoSEQ multiplex PCR; TCRdb lists only in-frame clones, some missing. The sample records around 140,000 clones, about four fifths being singletons. This clone appeared a single time. The CDR3 has 16 residues. CDR1 and CDR2 (germline): MDHEN, SYDVKM. V was clipped by 4 bases and J by 0 bases; unmatched bases: 6. The TCR was taken from a male donor in good health and CMV-seronegative. The chain combines TRBV28 with TRBJ1-5, with 7 bases fitting TRBD1. The sequencing input was PBMCs. The DNA for the CDR3 is TGTGCCAGCAGTTCCCCATGGACAGGTAGCAATCAGCCCCAGCATTTT. Translated, it gives CASSSPWTGSNQPQHF.